The following is a TCR beta chain sequence with its context. The antigen is undetermined. TCRdb reprocessed the RT-PCR reads via MiXCR and lists one record per CDR3 protein. The data contain 500,000 to 600,000 distinct CDR3 sequences, approximately 14% of them seen just once; the ten biggest clones take up 11%. These data originate in a study of response to subunit inactivated influenza vaccine. Trimming left V 5 bases short and J 0 bases short, with 17 bases between. The CDR3 sequence is 17 residues long. The germline gives CDR1 SGHTA, CDR2 FQGNSA. Study-wide points: New T cells are recruited in small numbers by each seasonal influenza vaccination, according to the authors' suggestion.

The TCR sequence derives from a man in his fifties who received an inactivated influenza vaccine. The chain combines TRBV7-2 with TRBJ1-5, with D hard to call. Source: PBMCs from blood, taken 11 to 12 days after vaccination. CDR3 DNA: TGTGCCAGCAGCCCCGGAGGAGGGTCGTATAGCAATCAGCCCCAGCATTTT. It encodes CASSPGGGSYSNQPQHF.